This is a list of T cell receptor beta chains from one sample in a study of cytomegalovirus exposure and HLA in healthy donors. Clones were read by immunoSEQ multiplex PCR, and TCRdb kept only the in-frame ones, dropping some. The repertoire holds approximately 210,000 clones, with about 80% as singletons. Sequenced sample: PBMCs. These receptors were collected from a woman between 40 and 50 years old in good health and CMV-seronegative. CDR3s include the opening cysteine and the closing phenylalanine or tryptophan. Fields, in order: V gene, J gene, CDR3 protein.

V gene: TRBV6-6; J gene: TRBJ1-1; CDR3 protein: CASSLPRGQDTEAFF
V gene: TRBV13; J gene: TRBJ1-2; CDR3 protein: CASSLYRPHLYGYTF
V gene: TRBV5-1; J gene: TRBJ1-1; CDR3 protein: CASRGGQGSEAFF
V gene: TRBV19; J gene: TRBJ2-1; CDR3 protein: CASSQGPAGNEQFF
V gene: TRBV7-6; J gene: TRBJ2-1; CDR3 protein: CASSQGLAGGLGEQFF
V gene: TRBV4-2; J gene: TRBJ2-1; CDR3 protein: CASSQDSGDYNEQFF
V gene: TRBV4-2; J gene: TRBJ2-6; CDR3 protein: CASSPPTFLAGGPHGANVLTF
V gene: TRBV28; J gene: TRBJ1-2; CDR3 protein: CASSSPPGANYGYTF
V gene: TRBV15; J gene: TRBJ2-6; CDR3 protein: CATDRGSASIRSGANVLTF
V gene: TRBV18; J gene: TRBJ1-1; CDR3 protein: CASSSRQGGAEAFF
V gene: TRBV4-1; J gene: TRBJ1-2; CDR3 protein: CASSQVRTNYGYTF
V gene: TRBV7-2; J gene: TRBJ1-2; CDR3 protein: CASSLGTGANYGYTF
V gene: TRBV6-5; J gene: TRBJ1-6; CDR3 protein: CASSYSRSPLHF
V gene: TRBV19; J gene: TRBJ2-7; CDR3 protein: CASGTGSYEQYF
V gene: TRBV5-1; J gene: TRBJ2-5; CDR3 protein: CASSWGLVQETQYF
V gene: TRBV2; J gene: TRBJ2-6; CDR3 protein: CASSILPGTGGMAGANVLTF
V gene: TRBV10-3; J gene: TRBJ1-3; CDR3 protein: CAISGQSSGNTIYF